This passage covers 4 T cell receptor beta chains from one sample sequenced in a study of spatial heterogeneity in lung cancer. Documented time point: sample taken at primary tumor resection. TCRdb reprocessed the 5' RACE reads with MiXCR, giving one entry per CDR3 protein. The sample has approximately 2,000 distinct CDR3 sequences, more than 20% seen once; the top ten hold roughly 13%. The sequenced sample was normal lung tissue next to the tumor, obtained at surgery. Every receptor here comes from a male donor with early-stage non-small cell lung cancer.

The chain has TRBV28 and TRBJ2-5; D is ambiguous. Looked up from germline, CDR1 is MDHEN and CDR2 is SYDVKM. Trimming cost V 3 bases and J 10 bases, with 9 bases left between them. The CDR3 extends over 11 amino acids. CDR3 DNA sequence: TGTGCCAGCAGTTTTGGGCTAGGCCAGTACTTC. Translating it yields CASSFGLGQYF.

This chain joins TRBV19 and TRBJ2-5; 8 nucleotides align to TRBD1. V was pared by 4 bases and J by 2 bases, with 6 bases of the junction left unmatched. Germline V lookup: CDR1 LNHDA, CDR2 SQIVND (reference sequence). CDR3 size: 15 residues. The CDR3 loop reads CASSKDRGWQETQYF. Written as DNA, the CDR3 is TGTGCCAGTAGTAAAGACAGGGGATGGCAAGAGACCCAGTACTTC.

Relative to its sample, this clonotype is medium-sized. This chain joins TRBV7-9 and TRBJ2-3; D remains unclear. Germline V gene lookup returns CDR1 SEHNR and CDR2 FQNEAQ (reference sequence). The CDR3 consists of 15 residues. The germline V and J ends were trimmed by 3 bases and 2 bases, with 12 bases remaining between them. CDR3 coding DNA: TGTGCCAGCAGCTTTGGTGGGGATATCACAGATACGCAGTATTTT. Translated: CASSFGGDITDTQYF.

By proportion, this clonotype is medium-sized. The rearrangement joins TRBV29-1 to TRBJ1-2; TRBD1 matches 8 bases. The V and J ends lost 7 bases and 7 bases, in that order; junction bases with no gene match: 11. The CDR3 runs to 13 residues. Germline lookup yields CDR1 SQVTM and CDR2 ANQGSEA. The CDR3, as DNA: TGCAGCGATACCGGACAGGGACTGAGTGGCTACACCTTC. It specifies CSDTGQGLSGYTF. The full variable domain, with the rest looked up from reference TRBV29-1 and TRBJ1-2, is SAVISQKPSRDICQRGTSLTIQCQVDSQVTMMFWYRQQPGQSLTLIATANQGSEATYESGFVIDKFPISRPNLTFSTLTVSNMSPEDSSIYLCSDTGQGLSGYTFGSGTRLTVV.